This T cell receptor (beta chain) is drawn from a study of CD4 T cells in relation to SARS-CoV-2 and coronaviruses. Overall study: TCR beta CDR3s were sequenced after approximately ten-day antigen culture of PBMCs.

Some clones are missing from TCRdb's copy, which holds only in-frame ones; the method was immunoSEQ multiplex PCR. The sample carries under 25,000 clones, around 78% recorded once. Unexposed donor CD4+ T cells date from about 2011-2018, before the COVID-19 pandemic. After about 11 days of culture, CD4+ T cells were isolated. This clone appeared once. Its antigen is still unknown. This receptor was identified in a human donor in good health. Sequenced input: CD4+ T cells from PBMCs, cultured in vitro.

CDR3 bases: TGTGCCAGCAGCTTAAACAGGGTTCATGAGCAGTTCTTC. This gives the protein CASSLNRVHEQFF. V usage is TRBV11-3 and J usage is TRBJ2-1; D is perhaps TRBD1 (6 bases). Trimming stripped 2 bases from V and 8 bases from J, with 10 bases between. From germline, CDR1 is SGHNT and CDR2 YENEEA. The CDR3 length is 13 residues.